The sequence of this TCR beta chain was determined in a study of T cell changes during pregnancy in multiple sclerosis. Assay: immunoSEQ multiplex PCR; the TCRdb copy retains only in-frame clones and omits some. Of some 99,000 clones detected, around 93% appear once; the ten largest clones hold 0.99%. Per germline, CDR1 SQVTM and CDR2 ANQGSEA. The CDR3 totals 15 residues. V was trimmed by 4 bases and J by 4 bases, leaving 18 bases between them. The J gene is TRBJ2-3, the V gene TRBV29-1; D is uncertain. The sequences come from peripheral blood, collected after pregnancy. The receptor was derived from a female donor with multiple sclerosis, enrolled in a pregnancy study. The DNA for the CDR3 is TGCAGCGTTGTTGGCTCACAAACCCTTTCAGATACGCAGTATTTT. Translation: CSVVGSQTLSDTQYF.